The clone carrying this TCR beta chain turned up a few times. The entry originates in a study of naive and memory T cell subsets. Two oligonucleotides, mixed equimolar, formed the beta constant-region primer covering TRBC1 and TRBC2. A 12-nucleotide UMI and the SP2 primer were added to the cDNA 3' end by oligonucleotide ligation. Each CDR3 protein gets one entry after TCRdb re-called the UMI-ligation and nested PCR reads with MiXCR. This table has 77,000 or so distinct CDR3 sequences, roughly 13% appearing once. The sample comprised central memory CD4+ T cells from blood. This sequence originates from a human donor in good health.

The CDR3 DNA reads as TGTGCCAGCAGCTTACCGGGACATTCTAATGAAAAACTGTTTTTT. This encodes CASSLPGHSNEKLFF. The chain has TRBV7-9 and TRBJ1-4, with D tentatively TRBD1 (6 bases). V was clipped by 2 bases and J by 3 bases, with 10 bases between them. CDR1 SEHNR and CDR2 FQNEAQ come from the germline V gene (reference sequence). The CDR3 runs to 15 residues.